Listed below are T cell receptor beta chains from one sample, sequenced in a study of OX40 agonist ivuxolimab in advanced cancers. TCRdb keeps only in-frame clones here, not all; method: immunoSEQ multiplex PCR. The table has 57,000 or so clones, approximately 84% seen once. The source was CD4+ or CD8+ T cells sorted from blood, collected in a trial of the OX40 agonist ivuxolimab. The receptors were sampled from an adult with an advanced solid tumor such as melanoma, head and neck, liver or kidney cancer. Both conserved end residues are part of each CDR3. Fields, in order: CDR3 length, J gene, D gene, clone size, V gene, CDR3 protein, CDR3 DNA. D genes are given only for firm matches. Only part of the rows carry a size: once, few, many, or a class if the clone is expanded.

11 TRBJ2-7 . . TRBV5-1 CASSLEGEQYF TGCGCCAGCAGCTTGGAGGGGGAGCAGTACTTC
14 TRBJ1-4 . once TRBV15 CATSSGDSGEKLFF TGTGCCACCAGCAGTGGGGATTCGGGTGAAAAACTGTTTTTT
14 TRBJ1-3 . . TRBV4-2 CASSSFNSGNTIYF TGTGCCAGCAGCTCATTCAACTCTGGAAACACCATATATTTT
12 TRBJ2-3 . . TRBV7-9 CASSSRTDTQYF TGTGCCAGCAGCTCCCGCACAGATACGCAGTATTTT
15 TRBJ2-1 . . TRBV13 CASTPARGSYNEQFF TGTGCCAGCACCCCGGCGAGGGGATCCTACAATGAGCAGTTCTTC
16 TRBJ2-7 . . TRBV27 CASSPTSSAGPYEQYF TGTGCCAGCAGTCCCACTTCTTCGGCAGGGCCCTACGAGCAGTACTTC
14 TRBJ2-7 TRBD1 . TRBV28 CASSRDRGYYEQYF TGTGCCAGCAGCCGGGACAGGGGGTACTACGAGCAGTACTTC
12 TRBJ2-7 TRBD2 . TRBV2 CASEGLADEQYF TGTGCCAGTGAGGGGCTAGCGGACGAGCAGTACTTC
17 TRBJ2-3 TRBD2 . TRBV4-3 CASSLGLAGDVTDTQYF TGCGCCAGCAGCCTCGGACTAGCGGGAGATGTAACAGATACGCAGTATTTT
17 TRBJ2-5 TRBD2 . TRBV4-3 CASSQKKTSGYQETQYF TGCGCCAGCAGCCAAAAAAAGACTAGCGGGTACCAAGAGACCCAGTACTTC
15 TRBJ2-4 TRBD1 . TRBV27 CASSFGQGAKNIQYF TGTGCCAGCAGTTTCGGACAGGGGGCCAAAAACATTCAGTACTTC
16 TRBJ2-7 . few TRBV10-2 CASYSIGETEWYEQYF TGCGCCAGCTACTCGATCGGGGAGACGGAATGGTACGAGCAGTACTTC
15 TRBJ1-1 . . TRBV4-1 CAGAAGASSNTEAFF TGCGCCGGGGCGGCAGGGGCGAGTTCGAACACTGAAGCTTTCTTT
13 TRBJ1-1 . . TRBV6-1 CASSDHMNTEAFF TGTGCCAGCAGTGACCACATGAACACTGAAGCTTTCTTT
12 TRBJ2-5 . . TRBV11-2 CASSHYGETQYF TGTGCCAGCAGCCATTATGGAGAGACCCAGTACTTC
13 TRBJ2-1 TRBD2 . TRBV29-1 CSQTTSGGYEQFF TGCAGCCAAACGACTAGCGGGGGCTATGAGCAGTTCTTC
14 TRBJ2-2 . . TRBV10-3 CAISESGVIGELFF TGTGCCATCAGTGAGTCAGGGGTAATCGGGGAGCTGTTTTTT
15 TRBJ2-2 . . TRBV13 CASSLRWRDTGELFF TGTGCCAGCAGCTTAAGGTGGAGAGACACCGGGGAGCTGTTTTTT
13 TRBJ1-4 . . TRBV11-1 CASSSDGNEKLFF TGTGCCAGCAGCTCCGACGGGAATGAAAAACTGTTTTTT
13 TRBJ2-2 . . TRBV7-3 CASSLEREGELFF TGTGCCAGCAGCTTAGAACGGGAGGGGGAGCTGTTTTTT
13 TRBJ2-2 . few TRBV30 CAWKGDSTGELFF TGTGCCTGGAAGGGTGATAGCACCGGGGAGCTGTTTTTT
17 TRBJ2-1 TRBD2 . TRBV27 CASSSWPSGATYNEQFF TGTGCCAGCAGTTCATGGCCTAGCGGGGCAACCTACAATGAGCAGTTCTTC
15 TRBJ2-2 TRBD1 few TRBV7-9 CASSSRDRVTGELFF TGTGCCAGCAGCTCCCGGGACAGGGTAACCGGGGAGCTGTTTTTT
14 TRBJ2-1 . . TRBV6-4 CASGALSSYNEQFF TGTGCCAGCGGGGCCCTGAGCTCCTACAATGAGCAGTTCTTC
16 TRBJ2-1 TRBD1 . TRBV7-3 CASSLTAGGAGNEQFF TGTGCCAGCAGCTTAACGGCAGGGGGCGCTGGAAATGAGCAGTTCTTC
16 TRBJ2-3 . . TRBV19 CASSNSDTISTDTQYF TGTGCCAGTAGCAACTCAGACACGATAAGCACAGATACGCAGTATTTT
11 TRBJ2-1 . . TRBV7-2 CASSENNEQFF TGTGCCAGCAGCGAAAACAATGAGCAGTTCTTC
19 TRBJ2-7 TRBD2 . TRBV7-9 CASSLSGLGRAGAGDEQYF TGTGCCAGCAGCTTATCAGGATTGGGCCGGGCGGGAGCGGGCGACGAGCAGTACTTC
15 TRBJ2-1 TRBD2 . TRBV7-3 CASSLLAGVYNEQFF TGTGCCAGCAGCCTACTAGCGGGTGTATACAATGAGCAGTTCTTC
15 TRBJ2-1 TRBD1 few TRBV18 CASSPDRGIYNEQFF TGTGCCAGCTCACCAGACAGGGGGATCTACAATGAGCAGTTCTTC
16 TRBJ1-1 . . TRBV4-2 CASSQDPQSLNTEAFF TGTGCCAGCAGCCAAGATCCGCAAAGCTTGAACACTGAAGCTTTCTTT
15 TRBJ2-5 TRBD1 . TRBV7-3 CASSLAGQAQETQYF TGTGCCAGCAGCTTAGCAGGACAGGCACAAGAGACCCAGTACTTC
13 TRBJ1-2 TRBD1 . TRBV5-4 CASSMGTAYGYTF TGTGCCAGCAGCATGGGGACAGCCTATGGCTACACCTTC
13 TRBJ2-7 . . TRBV6-5 CASSSPIAYEQYF TGTGCCAGCAGTTCCCCGATAGCCTACGAGCAGTACTTC
13 TRBJ2-2 TRBD2 . TRBV29-1 CSVGREGTGELFF TGCAGCGTTGGGCGGGAGGGAACTGGGGAGCTGTTTTTT
13 TRBJ1-5 . . TRBV18 CASSPGGYQPQHF TGTGCCAGCTCACCAGGGGGTTATCAGCCCCAGCATTTT
15 TRBJ1-3 . . TRBV27 CASSPTHSSGNTIYF TGTGCCAGCAGTCCGACTCATAGCTCTGGAAACACCATATATTTT
12 TRBJ1-2 . . TRBV7-9 CASSFLHYGYTF TGTGCCAGCAGCTTCCTCCACTATGGCTACACCTTC
14 TRBJ2-1 TRBD2 . TRBV2 CASKNLAGEDEQFF TGTGCCAGCAAAAACCTAGCGGGAGAAGATGAGCAGTTCTTC
11 TRBJ1-2 . . TRBV20-1 CSARKGESYTF TGCAGTGCTAGAAAGGGCGAGAGCTACACCTTC
14 TRBJ2-4 . . TRBV6-5 CASSYSKDSHIQYF TGTGCCAGCAGTTACTCCAAAGACAGTCACATTCAGTACTTC
16 TRBJ1-5 . . TRBV6-1 CASSEAWGAGGQPQHF TGTGCCAGCAGTGAAGCTTGGGGGGCGGGGGGGCAGCCCCAGCATTTT
12 TRBJ2-7 TRBD1 . TRBV27 CASSPGGAQQYF TGTGCCAGCAGCCCAGGGGGAGCCCAGCAGTACTTC
16 TRBJ2-1 . . TRBV9 CASSLFGVNSYNEQFF TGTGCCAGCAGCCTTTTTGGCGTCAACTCCTACAATGAGCAGTTCTTC
13 TRBJ2-3 . . TRBV30 CAWGQGNTDTQYF TGTGCCTGGGGGCAGGGGAACACAGATACGCAGTATTTT
14 TRBJ1-6 . few TRBV11-2 CASSQQQGNSPLHF TGTGCCAGCAGTCAACAGCAGGGTAATTCACCCCTCCACTTT
13 TRBJ2-2 . . TRBV5-1 CASARGDTGELFF TGCGCCAGCGCACGGGGCGACACCGGGGAGCTGTTTTTT
15 TRBJ2-2 TRBD2 . TRBV7-3 CASSPGRGFVGELFF TGTGCCAGCAGCCCCGGGAGGGGGTTTGTCGGGGAGCTGTTTTTT
14 TRBJ1-6 TRBD1 . TRBV28 CASHPGTGASPLHF TGTGCCAGTCATCCCGGGACAGGGGCCTCACCCCTCCACTTT
14 TRBJ2-5 . once TRBV7-3 CASSPMGGRETQYF TGTGCCAGCAGCCCTATGGGAGGAAGGGAGACCCAGTACTTC
15 TRBJ1-2 . . TRBV7-9 CASSLESTGFYGYTF TGTGCCAGCAGCTTAGAGTCGACAGGTTTCTATGGCTACACCTTC
13 TRBJ2-1 . . TRBV6-1 CASKGGGYNEQFF TGTGCCAGCAAGGGAGGGGGATACAATGAGCAGTTCTTC
12 TRBJ2-1 TRBD2 . TRBV7-7 CASSGTSNEQFF TGTGCTAGCAGCGGGACTAGCAATGAGCAGTTCTTC
13 TRBJ1-1 . . TRBV6-5 CASGYRENTEAFF TGTGCCAGCGGTTACAGGGAGAACACTGAAGCTTTCTTT
15 TRBJ2-7 TRBD1 . TRBV6-5 CASSTSGTGEVEQYF TGTGCCAGCAGTACCTCCGGGACAGGGGAGGTCGAGCAGTACTTC
18 TRBJ2-7 TRBD2 . TRBV28 CASSFSRAAGDGGYEQYF TGTGCCAGCAGTTTTTCCCGGGCAGCGGGAGACGGGGGCTACGAGCAGTACTTC
15 TRBJ2-7 . . TRBV2 CASSVSSGYSYEQYF TGTGCCAGCAGTGTAAGCAGCGGTTACTCCTACGAGCAGTACTTC
15 TRBJ1-6 . . TRBV2 CASRTAKDSHSPLHF TGTGCCAGCAGGACAGCGAAGGACAGCCATTCACCCCTCCACTTT